Below are 27 T cell receptor beta chains sequenced from a single sample in a study of cytomegalovirus exposure and HLA in healthy donors. The PCR had 60 Vbeta and 13 Jbeta primers. The data were produced by immunoSEQ multiplex PCR, yet TCRdb's version contains in-frame clones alone and is incomplete. The sample records about 64,000 clones, 60% to 80% being singletons. The sequenced material came from PBMCs. These receptors all stem from a male donor in good health and CMV-seropositive.

The V gene is TRBV6-5, the J gene TRBJ1-2; the match to TRBD1 covers 8 bases. V shed 6 bases, J shed 3 bases, and the junction held 6 bases outside the gene matches. The CDR3 is 14 amino acids. Per germline, CDR1 MNHEY and CDR2 SVGAGI. The chain's CDR3 is CASRETGAYYGYTF. As DNA, the CDR3 is TGTGCCAGCAGGGAGACAGGGGCGTACTATGGCTACACCTTC.

The V call is TRBV28, the J call TRBJ1-6, with unresolved D. This CDR3 has 14 residues. Germline-derived CDR1 and CDR2 are MDHEN and SYDVKM. Between the trimmed V and J ends, which lost 5 bases and 0 bases, there was a span of 5 bases. CDR3 DNA: TGTGCCAGCAGTCGGGTCTCCTATAATTCACCCCTCCACTTT. This translates into CASSRVSYNSPLHF.

This clone occurred once. The V and J genes are TRBV6-5 and TRBJ1-4; 10 nucleotides align to TRBD1. Germline loops: CDR1 MNHEY, CDR2 SVGAGI. The V gene end was trimmed by 6 bases and the J gene end by 9 bases; junction bases not matched to a gene: 7. This CDR3 is built from 14 residues. The CDR3 is CASRKDRGAQKLFF. DNA of the CDR3: TGTGCCAGCAGAAAGGACAGGGGGGCACAAAAACTGTTTTTT.

V usage is TRBV6-1 and J usage is TRBJ1-1; D might be TRBD1 (6 bases). In germline, CDR1 is MNHNS, CDR2 SASEGT. V shed 2 bases and J shed 4 bases, with 11 bases lying between them. The CDR3 extends over 14 amino acids. The CDR3 spells CASSEWGRLTEAFF. CDR3 in DNA: TGTGCCAGCAGTGAATGGGGGCGCCTCACTGAAGCTTTCTTT.

V and J are TRBV28 and TRBJ2-1; 8 bases are shared with TRBD2. V shed 8 bases and J 5 bases; nucleotides not matched to a gene: 14. Germline CDR1 reads MDHEN; CDR2 reads SYDVKM. CDR3 length equals 16 residues. The CDR3 bases are TGTGCCAGCCTTCTCGGGGCTAGCGGGTACCACAATGAGCAGTTCTTC. Amino acids: CASLLGASGYHNEQFF.

This clone was seen a few times. The V gene is TRBV7-2, the J gene TRBJ2-7; D remains unclear. The CDR3 sequence is 13 residues long. The V gene lost 3 bases and the J gene lost 6 bases, with 12 bases spanning the gap. CDR1 and CDR2 (germline): SGHTA, FQGNSA. CDR3 in amino acids: CASSFGRSSEQYF. The CDR3 DNA follows: TGTGCCAGCAGCTTCGGCAGGTCCAGCGAGCAGTACTTC.

The chain links TRBV18 to TRBJ1-1; 9 bases line up with TRBD1. The trim removed 3 bases at V and 4 bases at J, leaving 6 bases unmatched. CDR1 KGHSH and CDR2 LQKENI come from the germline V gene. The CDR3 is 15 amino acids. The CDR3 DNA reads as TGTGCCAGCTCACCGGACAGGGGATGGGGCACTGAAGCTTTCTTT. Its translation is CASSPDRGWGTEAFF.

This clone appeared once. The chain couples TRBV19 to TRBJ1-1; unclear D gene. The germline V gene encodes CDR1 LNHDA and CDR2 SQIVND (reference sequence). CDR3 size: 14 residues. V lost 5 bases and J 1 base, leaving 11 bases between the germline ends. The CDR3, as DNA: TGTGCCAGTAGTTCGACGACGGGGAACACTGAAGCTTTCTTT. Translated: CASSSTTGNTEAFF.

In nucleotides, the CDR3 is TGTGCCAGCAGCCGCACCGGGACAGGGGGCCGGGGCTACACCTTC. Residues: CASSRTGTGGRGYTF. The chain is built from TRBV12-1 and TRBJ1-2; the tabulated D call, TRBD1, remains unverified against the DNA. TRBV12-1 counts as a pseudogene. This CDR3 comprises 15 residues.

The chain combines TRBV15 with TRBJ2-4, with D maybe TRBD1 (6 bases). The CDR3 spans 14 residues. Trimming stripped 8 bases from V and 0 bases from J, with 11 bases between. Germline V gene sequence: CDR1 LNHNV, CDR2 YYDKDF (reference sequence). CDR3 sequence (DNA): TGTGCCACCGAACCAGGGGCAGCCAAAAACATTCAGTACTTC. This codes for CATEPGAAKNIQYF. The full variable domain, its missing parts supplied by reference TRBV15 and TRBJ2-4, is DAMVIQNPRYQVTQFGKPVTLSCSQTLNHNVMYWYQQKSSQAPKLLFHYYDKDFNNEADTPDNFQSRRPNTSFCFLDIRSPGLGDTAMYLCATEPGAAKNIQYFGAGTRLSVL.

A single count supports this clone. V gene TRBV2 combines with J gene TRBJ2-2; weak D call: TRBD2 (5 bases). CDR1 and CDR2 from the germline V gene are SNHLY and FYNNEI. The CDR3 length is 14 residues. Trimming shortened V by 4 bases and J by 1 base, and 7 bases separated the two germline ends. The CDR3 spells CASSGRGNTGELFF. The CDR3 DNA follows: TGTGCCAGCAGTGGCCGGGGGAACACCGGGGAGCTGTTTTTT.

The chain carries TRBV7-2 and TRBJ1-3; possible D gene TRBD1, 6 bases. Germline CDR1 and CDR2: SGHTA and FQGNSA. The CDR3 has 15 amino acids. V was trimmed by 1 base and J by 2 bases, leaving 9 bases between them. CDR3 loop: CASSLVQGTGNTIYF. DNA of the CDR3: TGTGCCAGCAGCTTAGTACAGGGAACTGGAAACACCATATATTTT.

V is TRBV7-3 and J is TRBJ2-3; 7 bases are a match to TRBD2. CDR1 and CDR2 from the germline V gene are SGHTA and FQGTGA. J lost 4 bases, V lost 4 bases, and 11 bases had no gene match. The CDR3 is 16 residues long. CDR3 in amino acids: CASSSHGLDWADTQYF. CDR3 bases: TGTGCCAGCAGCTCCCACGGACTAGATTGGGCAGATACGCAGTATTTT.

The chain has TRBV4-2 and TRBJ2-1; 8 bases agree with TRBD2. Germline CDR1 is LGHNA and CDR2 is YNFKEQ. CDR3 length equals 16 residues. V lost 5 bases to trimming and J lost 5 bases; unmatched junction nucleotides: 11. The CDR3 sequence: CASSSAGAGGDNEQFF. The CDR3 DNA follows: TGTGCCAGCAGCTCAGCGGGGGCCGGCGGGGACAATGAGCAGTTCTTC.

This clone appeared a few times. The chain joins TRBV25-1 to TRBJ2-7, with 7 positions matching TRBD1. This CDR3 spans 13 amino acids. The germline V gene has CDR1 MGHDK and CDR2 SYGVNS. The V gene end was trimmed by 7 bases and the J gene end by 6 bases; junction bases not matched to a gene: 9. The CDR3 DNA reads TGTGCCAGCACAATCCCGGGACAGCCCGAGCAGTACTTC. Amino acid sequence: CASTIPGQPEQYF.

CDR3 protein: CASSLVWLAGGPPDTQYF. The CDR3 coding sequence is TGTGCCAGCAGCTTGGTATGGCTAGCGGGGGGGCCCCCAGATACGCAGTATTTT. J is TRBJ2-3 and V is TRBV5-4, with 12 bases fitting TRBD2. Germline V lookup: CDR1 SGHNT, CDR2 YYREEE (reference sequence). The CDR3 extends over 18 amino acids. The ends lost 0 bases at V and 4 bases at J; junction bases unmatched: 9.

The chain links TRBV19 to TRBJ1-3; possibly TRBD1 for D (5 bases). The germline V and J ends were trimmed by 2 bases and 2 bases, with 16 bases remaining between them. This CDR3 has 17 amino acids. Germline assignment: CDR1 LNHDA and CDR2 SQIVND (reference sequence). The CDR3 DNA follows: TGTGCCAGTAGTATACTTGGGACTCTGGGGCCTGGAAACACCATATATTTT. Translated, it gives CASSILGTLGPGNTIYF.

This chain uses TRBV6-5 with TRBJ1-1; D is ambiguous. CDR3 size: 11 residues. V was pared by 6 bases and J by 11 bases, with 13 bases between. The germline CDR1 and CDR2 sequences are MNHEY and SVGAGI. The CDR3 DNA reads TGTGCCAGCAGAGACGGGGTCACGGCTTTCTTT. Amino acid sequence: CASRDGVTAFF.

The genes are TRBV5-4 and TRBJ2-5; 13 nucleotides align to TRBD2. The CDR3 consists of 19 residues. Germline loops: CDR1 SGHNT, CDR2 YYREEE (reference sequence). J gave up 5 bases and V 4 bases, and 17 bases lay outside the gene matches. CDR3 sequence reads: CASSLQKLAGGHISETQYF. For the CDR3, the DNA is TGTGCCAGCAGCCTACAAAAACTAGCGGGGGGGCATATCTCGGAGACCCAGTACTTC.

Only a few counts were recorded for this clone. The V gene is TRBV29-1, the J gene TRBJ2-5, with 8 bases lining up with TRBD1. The J segment lost 4 bases and the V segment lost 8 bases, leaving 21 bases of the junction unmatched. Germline V gives CDR1 SQVTM, CDR2 ANQGSEA. The CDR3 is 17 residues long. For the CDR3, the DNA is TGCAGCTTTAAACCTCAGGGGGCGCGGTTACGGGGAGAGACCCAGTACTTC. Translating gives CSFKPQGARLRGETQYF.

Worth noting for this clone: Other DNA variants within this sample encode the same CDR3. V and J are TRBV28 and TRBJ1-1, with a weak D call TRBD1 (5 bases). The CDR3 consists of 13 residues. V lost 1 base and J lost 3, with 6 bases in between. Germline V lookup: CDR1 MDHEN, CDR2 SYDVKM. In DNA, the CDR3 is TGTGCCAGCAGTTTATACAGGTACACTGAAGCTTTCTTT. Its protein product is CASSLYRYTEAFF.

The chain couples TRBV5-1 to TRBJ2-3; 7 bases map to TRBD1. Trimming at V came to 3 bases and at J to 0 bases, leaving 4 bases not matched to a gene. Germline assignment: CDR1 SGHRS and CDR2 YFSETQ. CDR3 length: 15 residues. The CDR3 DNA reads TGCGCCAGCAGCTCCCTGGACAGGAGCACAGATACGCAGTATTTT. As protein: CASSSLDRSTDTQYF. The complete variable domain, with remaining parts taken from reference TRBV5-1 and TRBJ2-3, reads KAGVTQTPRYLIKTRGQQVTLSCSPISGHRSVSWYQQTPGQGLQFLFEYFSETQRNKGNFPGRFSGRQFSNSRSEMNVSTLELGDSALYLCASSSLDRSTDTQYFGPGTRLTVL.

The chain couples TRBV6-6 to TRBJ1-1; D is possibly TRBD1 (5 bases). This CDR3 has 11 amino acids. V was cut by 7 bases and J by 5 bases, with 8 bases left in between. Germline loops: CDR1 MNHNY, CDR2 SVGAGI (reference sequence). As DNA, the CDR3 is TGTGCCAGCACGGCAGGGACTGAAGCTTTCTTT. This translates into CASTAGTEAFF.

The gene calls are TRBV7-6 and TRBJ2-7; TRBD2 matches at 7 bases. Germline V gives CDR1 SGHVS, CDR2 FNYEAQ. The V and J ends lost 3 bases and 5 bases, in that order; junction bases with no gene match: 7. The length of the CDR3 is 14 residues. CDR3 coding DNA: TGTGCCAGCAGCTTTAACGGGGGGAGGGACGAGCAGTACTTC. This codes for CASSFNGGRDEQYF. The full variable domain, its missing parts supplied by reference TRBV7-6 and TRBJ2-7, is GAGVSQSPRYKVTKRGQDVALRCDPISGHVSLYWYRQALGQGPEFLTYFNYEAQQDKSGLPNDRFSAERPEGSISTLTIQRTEQRDSAMYRCASSFNGGRDEQYFGPGTRLTVT.

This clone was found once. The DNA of the CDR3 is TGTGCCAGCAGCTTAGGGACCCTCTTAGAGCGGGAGACCCAGTACTTC. It codes for CASSLGTLLERETQYF. The V gene is TRBV11-2, the J gene TRBJ2-5; tentative D call: TRBD2 (5 bases). The germline V gene encodes CDR1 SGHAT and CDR2 FQNNGV. The CDR3 sequence is 16 residues long. The V end lost 1 base, the J end lost 5 bases, and 17 bases lay between the germline ends.

The chain employs TRBV30 and TRBJ1-3; the D gene is possibly TRBD1 (5 bases). V dropped 5 bases and J dropped 0 bases, with 17 bases sitting between them. The CDR3 has 16 residues. The germline gives CDR1 GTSNPN, CDR2 SVGIG (reference sequence). This CDR3 is CAWGGAGTSSGNTIYF. In DNA, the CDR3 is TGTGCCTGGGGAGGGGCCGGGACTAGCTCTGGAAACACCATATATTTT.

This chain links TRBV5-1 with TRBJ1-1, with unresolved D. CDR1 is SGHRS and CDR2 is YFSETQ in the germline V gene. V was shortened by 0 bases and J by 6 bases, with 9 bases between the two germline ends. This CDR3 spans 13 amino acids. CDR3 sequence (DNA): TGCGCCAGCAGCTTGGGAACCGGGGCTGAAGCTTTCTTT. Translated, it gives CASSLGTGAEAFF.